Each of the 29 T cell receptor beta chains below was sequenced from the same sample in a study of neurological immune-mediated disorders. TCRdb redid the calling of the 5' RACE reads with MiXCR, one entry per CDR3 protein. This table holds some 71,000 distinct CDR3 sequences, roughly 10% found once. Time point described: longitudinal time-point 1 (baseline). Sequencing was performed on PBMCs. The receptors shown here come from a man younger than 45 in good health.

This clonotype has ten or more counts. J is TRBJ1-1 and V is TRBV6-4; D unresolved. V lost 4 bases to trimming and J lost 4 bases, with 10 bases between them. Germline-derived CDR1 and CDR2 are MRHNA and SNTAGT. The CDR3 has 13 amino acids. CDR3 loop: CASSVGVGTEAFF. The CDR3 DNA follows: TGTGCCAGCAGTGTTGGGGTGGGCACTGAAGCTTTCTTT.

The chain couples TRBV21-1 to TRBJ1-3; the table gives TRBD1 as D, unverified against the DNA. TRBV21-1 is designated a pseudogene. This CDR3 is 15 amino acids long. The CDR3 DNA follows: TGTGCCAGCAGCCCCCTGGGGAGCTCTGGAAACACCATATATTTT. This translates into CASSPLGSSGNTIYF.

Ten or more counts support this clonotype. The rearrangement uses TRBV5-1 and TRBJ2-7, with 10 nucleotides matching TRBD2. The CDR3 extends over 14 amino acids. Germline trimming cut 1 base from V and 5 bases from J; bases unmatched to any gene: 3. Germline V gene data show CDR1 as SGHRS and CDR2 as YFSETQ. CDR3 nucleotide sequence: TGCGCCAGCAGCTTGTTAGCGGGAGGTAACGAGCAGTACTTC. Its translation is CASSLLAGGNEQYF.

In this sample, this clonotype turned up many times. The chain links TRBV27 to TRBJ2-7; D not certain. CDR3 size: 13 residues. CDR1 is MNHEY, CDR2 SMNVEV, per germline (reference sequence). The ends were cut back, 5 bases at V and 3 bases at J, with 11 bases in the middle. In DNA form, the CDR3 reads TGTGCCAGCAGTCCCAAACCGTTCTACGAGCAGTACTTC. As protein: CASSPKPFYEQYF.

The chain joins TRBV7-2 to TRBJ1-2; D unresolved. Trimming pared 3 bases from V and 3 bases from J, leaving 5 bases between. This CDR3 has 12 amino acids. From germline, CDR1 is SGHTA and CDR2 FQGNSA. The chain's CDR3 is CASSLSDYGYTF. Written as DNA, the CDR3 is TGTGCCAGCAGCTTGAGCGACTATGGCTACACCTTC.

This clonotype came up many times. J is TRBJ2-7 and V is TRBV10-3; D is uncertain. V was trimmed by 0 bases and J by 8 bases, leaving 17 bases between them. The CDR3 totals 15 residues. The germline V gene has CDR1 ENHRY and CDR2 SYGVKD. As DNA, the CDR3 is TGTGCCATCAGTGAGTCGACGCCGCCCCGGGCTCAGCAGTACTTC. It is translated as CAISESTPPRAQQYF.

This clonotype occurred many times. J is TRBJ2-7 and V is TRBV7-9; TRBD2 is a possible D gene (7 bases). V lost 7 bases and J 0 bases, leaving 16 bases between the germline ends. The CDR3 is 15 amino acids. Looked up from germline, CDR1 is SEHNR and CDR2 is FQNEAQ (reference sequence). Written as DNA, the CDR3 is TGTGCCAGCACCCGAGCCGGGGGGCCCTCCTACGAGCAGTACTTC. It encodes CASTRAGGPSYEQYF.

This clonotype was recorded at least ten times. This chain joins TRBV6-4 and TRBJ2-1; D might be TRBD2 (6 bases). Germline values: CDR1 MRHNA, CDR2 SNTAGT. The CDR3 has 15 amino acids. V was clipped by 0 bases and J by 9 bases, with 15 bases between them. CDR3 DNA sequence: TGTGCCAGCAGTGACTCGATAATCGGGGGAGGTGAGCAGTTCTTC. Translated: CASSDSIIGGGEQFF.

This clonotype has a count of ten or more. The chain employs TRBV5-1 and TRBJ1-3; 7 positions agree with TRBD1. V lost 4 bases and J lost 4; bases outside the gene matches: 5. The CDR3 length is 14 residues. Germline-derived CDR1 and CDR2 are SGHRS and YFSETQ. The CDR3 here is CASSTTGFGNTIYF. The CDR3 nucleotides read TGCGCCAGCAGCACGACAGGGTTCGGAAACACCATATATTTT.

This clonotype was seen at least ten times. This sequence joins TRBV12-3 or TRBV12-4 and TRBJ2-1; D assignment may be TRBD1 or TRBD2 (6 bases each). The CDR3 is made up of 16 amino acids. Trimming removed 6 bases at V and 4 bases at J, with 19 bases between. Written as DNA, the CDR3 is TGTGCCAGCAGGTTGGCAGGGGAGGTATCATACAATGAGCAGTTCTTC. Protein sequence: CASRLAGEVSYNEQFF.

This clonotype was detected ten times or more. The chain carries TRBV20-1 and TRBJ1-2, with D perhaps TRBD1 (6 bases). Trimming shortened V by 3 bases and J by 4 bases, and 9 bases separated the two germline ends. Germline CDR1 and CDR2: DFQATT and SNEGSKA (reference sequence). This CDR3 comprises 12 residues. CDR3 loop: CSASVGAYGYTF. The CDR3 bases are TGCAGTGCTAGTGTGGGGGCCTATGGCTACACCTTC.

CDR3 in amino acids: CASSSRYRGESTDTQYF. Written as DNA, the CDR3 is TGTGCCAGCAGCTCCAGATACAGGGGTGAGAGCACAGATACGCAGTATTTT. The chain links TRBV7-3 to TRBJ2-3; TRBD1 matches 7 bases. In germline, CDR1 is SGHTA, CDR2 FQGTGA. CDR3 length equals 17 residues. V was clipped by 4 bases and J by 0 bases; unmatched bases: 10.

With regard to this clonotype: The junction and the germline gene differ at one end; a read error may be behind it. The chain carries TRBV12-3 or TRBV12-4 and TRBJ1-2, with TRBD1 as a possible D gene (6 bases). The CDR3 spans 14 residues. CDR3: CSSSHRRQDYGYTF. The CDR3 DNA reads as TGTTCCAGCAGTCACCGCAGACAGGACTATGGCTACACCTTC.

This clonotype appeared many times. The chain couples TRBV6-5 to TRBJ2-6; D uncertain. Trimming stripped 8 bases from V and 2 bases from J, with 13 bases between. CDR1 MNHEY and CDR2 SVGAGI come from the germline V gene. The CDR3 is 15 residues long. The DNA for the CDR3 is TGTGCCAGCCGGCTTCTATCCACTGGGGCCAACGTCCTGACTTTC. This sequence encodes CASRLLSTGANVLTF.

Ten or more counts support this clonotype. This chain joins TRBV6-5 and TRBJ2-1, with 7 bases matching TRBD2. Trimming removed 6 bases from V and 12 bases from J; junction bases left unmatched: 5. Germline lookup yields CDR1 MNHEY and CDR2 SVGAGI. This CDR3 region has 11 residues. CDR3: CASRSTGGQFF. In DNA, the CDR3 is TGTGCCAGCAGATCCACGGGAGGGCAGTTCTTC.

There are many counts of this clonotype. The CDR3 DNA sequence: TGTGCCAGCAGTCCCCATTGGGACCGAGAATTCTTC. Protein: CASSPHWDREFF. The gene calls are TRBV12-3 or TRBV12-4 and TRBJ2-1; tentatively, D is TRBD1 or TRBD2 (5 bases each). CDR3 length equals 12 residues. Trimming took off 5 bases at V and 16 bases at J, with 18 bases between the two ends.

This chain uses TRBV5-1 with TRBJ2-7; D gene unclear. CDR1 is SGHRS and CDR2 is YFSETQ in the germline V gene. The V end was cut by 2 bases, the J end by 0 bases, with 6 bases between. The CDR3 sequence is 13 residues long. CDR3 sequence reads: CASSFSSSYEQYF. The CDR3 DNA follows: TGCGCCAGCAGCTTCTCTTCCTCCTACGAGCAGTACTTC. Combining the CDR3 with reference TRBV5-1 and TRBJ2-7 gives the whole variable domain KAGVTQTPRYLIKTRGQQVTLSCSPISGHRSVSWYQQTPGQGLQFLFEYFSETQRNKGNFPGRFSGRQFSNSRSEMNVSTLELGDSALYLCASSFSSSYEQYFGPGTRLTVT.

V is TRBV6-1 and J is TRBJ1-2; D ambiguous. The CDR3 totals 17 residues. CDR1 and CDR2 from the germline V gene are MNHNS and SASEGT. V dropped 1 base and J dropped 0 bases, with 15 bases sitting between them. The CDR3 sequence: CASSEVGLWGTNYGYTF. For the CDR3, the DNA is TGTGCCAGCAGTGAAGTTGGGCTATGGGGAACTAACTATGGCTACACCTTC.

In its sample, this clonotype was seen many times. The chain carries TRBV20-1 and TRBJ2-1, with D perhaps assigned TRBD1 or TRBD2 (5 bases each). Germline CDR1 DFQATT, CDR2 SNEGSKA (reference sequence). Trimming left V 0 bases short and J 3 bases short, with 6 bases between. The CDR3 covers 13 residues. The CDR3 is CSARDGGYNEQFF. CDR3 in DNA: TGCAGTGCTAGAGATGGGGGCTACAATGAGCAGTTCTTC.

This clonotype was recorded many times. The V gene is TRBV28, the J gene TRBJ2-7, with D perhaps TRBD1 (5 bases). V was trimmed by 2 bases and J by 2 bases, leaving 13 bases between them. The CDR3 covers 15 residues. Germline-derived CDR1 and CDR2 are MDHEN and SYDVKM. CDR3 nucleotides: TGTGCCAGCAGTTTAGTGTTAGCAGGGACCTACGAGCAGTACTTC. As protein: CASSLVLAGTYEQYF.

This clonotype showed up many times. The chain carries TRBV28 and TRBJ2-1; D gene uncertain. V lost 5 bases and J lost 0, with 8 bases in between. Germline-derived CDR1 and CDR2 are MDHEN and SYDVKM. CDR3 length equals 14 residues. CDR3 sequence: CASSEQSSYNEQFF. CDR3 bases: TGTGCCAGCAGTGAGCAGAGCTCCTACAATGAGCAGTTCTTC.

Worth noting for this clonotype: Germline is not matched at one junction end, which may reflect a read error. This sequence joins TRBV12-3 or TRBV12-4 and TRBJ2-7; no clear D gene. The CDR3 contains 11 residues. The CDR3 sequence is CASILLYEQYF. CDR3 DNA sequence: TGTGCCAGCATTTTACTATACGAGCAGTACTTC.

This clonotype was observed at least ten times. The chain carries TRBV6-6 and TRBJ2-3, with unresolved D. The CDR3 extends over 15 amino acids. Looked up from germline, CDR1 is MNHNY and CDR2 is SVGAGI (reference sequence). V shed 7 bases and J shed 0 bases, with 14 bases lying between them. The DNA for the CDR3 is TGTGCCAGCACCAGACGTGTCTTCAGCACAGATACGCAGTATTTT. It specifies CASTRRVFSTDTQYF.

The J gene is TRBJ1-4, the V gene TRBV5-5; tentative D call: TRBD1 (5 bases). Trimming took off 1 base at V and 6 bases at J, with 13 bases between the two ends. The CDR3 has 15 residues. Germline V gene sequence: CDR1 SGHKS, CDR2 YYEKEE (reference sequence). This chain's CDR3 is CASSLMRQGDEKLFF. Written as DNA, the CDR3 is TGTGCCAGCAGCTTGATGCGCCAGGGCGATGAAAAACTGTTTTTT.

This clonotype was counted many times. J is TRBJ1-1 and V is TRBV5-1; tentatively, D is TRBD1 (6 bases). Germline V gene sequence: CDR1 SGHRS, CDR2 YFSETQ. V was pared by 2 bases and J by 6 bases, with 11 bases between. This CDR3 has 13 amino acids. CDR3 residues: CASSFAGVAEAFF. The CDR3 bases are TGCGCCAGCAGCTTTGCAGGGGTCGCTGAAGCTTTCTTT.

Many counts were recorded for this clonotype. The V and J genes are TRBV5-5 and TRBJ1-1; 7 nucleotides line up with TRBD1. The CDR3 has 14 amino acids. J was trimmed by 2 bases and V by 2 bases; bases with no gene match: 3. Germline V CDR1 and CDR2: SGHKS, YYEKEE (reference sequence). The CDR3 is CASSFRDSNTEAFF. The CDR3 bases are TGTGCCAGCAGCTTTCGGGACAGTAACACTGAAGCTTTCTTT.

This clonotype appeared many times. The rearrangement links TRBV10-1 to TRBJ1-1, with TRBD1 matching over 8 bases. This CDR3 spans 12 amino acids. The V gene's germline CDR1 is WNHNN and CDR2 SYGVQD (reference sequence). J lost 8 bases, V lost 6 bases, and 5 bases had no gene match. In DNA form, the CDR3 reads TGCGCCAGCAGACGGACAGGGCTCGAAGCTTTCTTT. Its translation is CASRRTGLEAFF.

This clonotype was counted ten times or more. In nucleotides, the CDR3 is TGTGCCACCAGTCGAGCAGGTGAGCAGTTCTTC. It translates to CATSRAGEQFF. The chain joins TRBV24-1 to TRBJ2-1; D is unresolved. From germline, CDR1 is KGHDR and CDR2 SFDVKD. Trimming stripped 6 bases from V and 9 bases from J, with 8 bases between. The CDR3 spans 11 residues.

Remarks on this clonotype: One end of the junction varies from germline; a read error may be responsible. The chain joins TRBV9 to TRBJ1-6; no reliable D call. This CDR3 spans 14 amino acids. Germline V lookup: CDR1 SGDLS, CDR2 YYNGEE. This CDR3 is CASSVEEGNSPRHF. The CDR3 nucleotides read TGTGCCAGCAGCGTAGAGGAAGGTAATTCACCCCGCCACTTT.